These 25 T cell receptor beta chains share one sample of origin, sequenced in a study of T-cell memory formation after mild COVID-19 (dated by TCRdb to the early 2020s). The library was made by 5' RACE. For sequencing, an Illumina NovaSeq 6000 was employed. The public reads were run again by TCRdb, first through fastp at Q25 and then through MiXCR, and only productive beta chains were kept. Each CDR3 protein appears once, grouped with its most common genes and DNA. Within this sample are some 210,000 distinct CDR3 sequences, with approximately 10% of them counted one time only. The top ten hold approximately 3% of the sample. Sequencing was performed on PBMCs or a T cell subset sorted from them (not recorded which). These receptors were obtained from a man aged 18-30 years who had mild COVID-19 (a few samples of this study predate the infection). The sample titles of this study are shuffled in the database, so cell type and time point are left out; the donor was told from shared clones.

The CDR3 is CATSRVLAGGDTQYF. DNA for the CDR3: TGTGCCACCAGCAGAGTACTAGCGGGGGGAGATACGCAGTATTTT. V gene TRBV15 combines with J gene TRBJ2-3; TRBD2 aligns across 12 bases. Looked up from germline, CDR1 is LNHNV and CDR2 is YYDKDF (reference sequence). The CDR3 consists of 15 residues. The V gene end was trimmed by 1 base and the J gene end by 5 bases; junction bases not matched to a gene: 1.

This clonotype has more than one count but fewer than ten. This rearrangement joins TRBV5-8 to TRBJ1-6; D remains unclear. Trimming took 2 bases from V and 11 from J, leaving 8 bases between them. The CDR3 has 12 residues. From germline, CDR1 is SGHTS and CDR2 YDEGEE. This chain's CDR3 is CASSFKRAPLHF. In DNA form, the CDR3 reads TGTGCCAGCAGCTTCAAAAGGGCACCCCTCCACTTT. The full variable domain, its missing parts supplied by reference TRBV5-8 and TRBJ1-6, is EAGVTQSPTHLIKTRGQQATLRCSPISGHTSVYWYQQALGLGLQFLLWYDEGEERNRGNFPPRFSGRQFPNYSSELNVNALELEDSALYLCASSFKRAPLHFGNGTRLTVT.

This clonotype was observed a handful of times. The CDR3 is CASSSTVGELFF. The CDR3 bases are TGTGCCAGCAGCTCGACAGTGGGGGAGCTGTTTTTT. The J gene is TRBJ2-2, the V gene TRBV11-2, with D possibly TRBD1 on 5 matching bases. Germline loops: CDR1 SGHAT, CDR2 FQNNGV. The CDR3 is 12 amino acids. With 4 bases removed from V and 8 bases from J, the gap between germline ends came to 8 bases.

This chain connects TRBV4-3 to TRBJ1-1; D is undetermined. Germline assignment: CDR1 LGHNA and CDR2 YSLEER. V lost 0 bases to trimming and J lost 1 base, with 9 bases between them. This CDR3 is 15 amino acids long. As DNA, the CDR3 is TGCGCCAGCAGCCAAGACTCCCAGCAGAACACTGAAGCTTTCTTT. Encoded protein: CASSQDSQQNTEAFF.

This clonotype was seen many times. The V and J genes are TRBV28 and TRBJ2-3, with a possible D match to TRBD2 (6 bases). Germline loops: CDR1 MDHEN, CDR2 SYDVKM. This CDR3 is 14 amino acids long. V was trimmed by 2 bases and J by 7 bases, leaving 13 bases between them. CDR3 in DNA: TGTGCCAGCAGTTTAACCGGAGGGTGGAATACGCAGTATTTT. Its translation is CASSLTGGWNTQYF.

The V call is TRBV6-2 or TRBV6-3, the J call TRBJ2-5; weak D call: TRBD1 (6 bases). This CDR3 has 15 residues. Germline-derived CDR1 and CDR2 are MNHEY and SVGEGT. V lost 6 bases and J lost 1, with 15 bases in between. This CDR3 reads CASSPHARGQETQYF. The DNA for the CDR3 is TGTGCCAGCAGCCCCCACGCCAGGGGCCAAGAGACCCAGTACTTC.

The chain joins TRBV25-1 to TRBJ2-1; possibly TRBD1 for D (6 bases). V lost 7 bases and J lost 8, with 21 bases in between. The CDR3 extends over 15 amino acids. Per the germline V gene, CDR1 is MGHDK and CDR2 is SYGVNS. The CDR3 nucleotides read TGTGCCAGCACCAACGGACAGACCCCCAGGGATGAGCAGTTCTTC. Translation gives CASTNGQTPRDEQFF.

This clonotype was counted a few times. The rearrangement uses TRBV5-1 and TRBJ1-2; 7 bases align to TRBD1. Germline assignment: CDR1 SGHRS and CDR2 YFSETQ. The CDR3 runs to 15 residues. The V gene end was trimmed by 3 bases and the J gene end by 7 bases; junction bases not matched to a gene: 12. In DNA, the CDR3 is TGCGCCAGCAGCTACCAAACAGGGGCTCGTCGTGGCTACACCTTC. This gives the protein CASSYQTGARRGYTF.

This clonotype was observed a handful of times. The chain employs TRBV3-1 and TRBJ2-5, with unresolved D. Germline lookup yields CDR1 LGHDT and CDR2 YNNKEL (reference sequence). The CDR3 covers 13 residues. V was pared by 3 bases and J by 2 bases, with 7 bases between. The DNA for the CDR3 is TGTGCCAGCAGCCATCTCGAACAAGAGACCCAGTACTTC. It encodes CASSHLEQETQYF.

This clonotype was recorded at least ten times. The chain links TRBV10-3 to TRBJ1-3; D gene ambiguous. This CDR3 comprises 15 residues. In germline, CDR1 is ENHRY, CDR2 SYGVKD. Trimming shortened V by 5 bases and J by 0 bases, and 11 bases separated the two germline ends. DNA for the CDR3: TGTGCCATCAGTCCCGCGGGCTACTCTGGAAACACCATATATTTT. Its translation is CAISPAGYSGNTIYF.

This chain joins TRBV7-3 and TRBJ2-6, with TRBD1 matching 8 bases. This CDR3 is 15 amino acids long. Germline V CDR1 and CDR2: SGHTA, FQGTGA. V shed 4 bases, J shed 4 bases, and the junction held 3 bases outside the gene matches. The CDR3 sequence: CASSSGGPGANVLTF. CDR3 DNA sequence: TGTGCCAGCAGCTCAGGGGGCCCCGGGGCCAACGTCCTGACTTTC.

A few counts support this clonotype. The V call is TRBV7-6, the J call TRBJ2-5, with 10 bases identical to TRBD2. CDR1 and CDR2 (germline): SGHVS, FNYEAQ. The CDR3 extends over 15 amino acids. Trimming at V came to 5 bases and at J to 5 bases, leaving 8 bases not matched to a gene. CDR3 DNA: TGTGCCAGCAGCCCGGGACTAGCGACCCGGGAGACCCAGTACTTC. Translating it yields CASSPGLATRETQYF.

This clonotype has only one observation. The genes are TRBV4-3 and TRBJ2-5; the D call may be TRBD1 or TRBD2 (5 bases each). The CDR3 length is 14 residues. Germline V gives CDR1 LGHNA, CDR2 YSLEER. Trimming took off 4 bases at V and 5 bases at J, with 14 bases between the two ends. This CDR3 is CASSLRREGETQYF. The CDR3 region has the DNA TGCGCCAGCAGCCTCCGGCGAGAGGGGGAGACCCAGTACTTC.

This clonotype was counted between two and nine times. The CDR3 sequence is CASSEAGFGFNTGELFF. The CDR3 DNA is TGTGCCAGCAGTGAAGCGGGGTTCGGGTTCAACACCGGGGAGCTGTTTTTT. The chain links TRBV6-1 to TRBJ2-2; no definite D call. Between the trimmed V and J ends, which lost 0 bases and 2 bases, there was a span of 13 bases. Germline lookup yields CDR1 MNHNS and CDR2 SASEGT. This CDR3 comprises 17 residues.

The chain links TRBV5-1 to TRBJ1-1; D perhaps matches TRBD1 (6 bases). Germline V gives CDR1 SGHRS, CDR2 YFSETQ. The CDR3 has 13 residues. With 4 bases removed from V and 1 base from J, the gap between germline ends came to 8 bases. CDR3 loop: CASSKGGNTEAFF. The CDR3 nucleotides read TGCGCCAGCAGCAAGGGGGGGAACACTGAAGCTTTCTTT.

DNA for the CDR3: TGTGCCAGCAGTTTATCCCCGCACTATGGCTACACCTTC. This encodes CASSLSPHYGYTF. The chain carries TRBV27 and TRBJ1-2; D not certain. Germline V gene data show CDR1 as MNHEY and CDR2 as SMNVEV (reference sequence). V was pared by 0 bases and J by 3 bases, with 5 bases between. The CDR3 is made up of 13 amino acids.

The V and J genes are TRBV5-1 and TRBJ2-7; D is undetermined. The CDR3 totals 14 residues. V was trimmed by 0 bases and J by 1 base, leaving 8 bases between them. CDR1 is SGHRS, CDR2 YFSETQ, per germline. In DNA, the CDR3 is TGCGCCAGCAGCTTGGGCCCCGGATCCTACGAGCAGTACTTC. This sequence encodes CASSLGPGSYEQYF.

The V call is TRBV18, the J call TRBJ1-2; 10 nucleotides align to TRBD1. The V gene end was trimmed by 2 bases and the J gene end by 2 bases; junction bases not matched to a gene: 2. The CDR3 has 15 residues. Germline CDR1 and CDR2: KGHSH and LQKENI. The CDR3 sequence is CASSPAGQGNYGYTF. DNA of the CDR3: TGTGCCAGCTCACCAGCGGGACAGGGGAACTATGGCTACACCTTC.

This chain uses TRBV3-1 with TRBJ1-1, with 8 bases matching TRBD1. This CDR3 region has 11 residues. The germline V gene encodes CDR1 LGHDT and CDR2 YNNKEL (reference sequence). Trimming at V came to 7 bases and at J to 5 bases, leaving 0 bases not matched to a gene. The CDR3 loop is CASNRGTEAFF. CDR3 nucleotides: TGTGCCAGCAACAGGGGGACTGAAGCTTTCTTT.

The V gene is TRBV7-9, the J gene TRBJ2-4; D unclear. Germline V lookup: CDR1 SEHNR, CDR2 FQNEAQ (reference sequence). V lost 1 base to trimming and J lost 7 bases, with 17 bases between them. The CDR3 contains 16 residues. The CDR3 loop is CASSLGVGPPVNIQYF. The CDR3 DNA reads TGTGCCAGCAGCTTAGGGGTAGGACCCCCGGTGAACATTCAGTACTTC.

CDR3 bases: TGTGCCAGCAGTCCTTATTCCCGGACACCCAGCAATCAGCCCCAGCATTTT. It is translated as CASSPYSRTPSNQPQHF. The J gene is TRBJ1-5, the V gene TRBV28, with D possibly matching TRBD1 (5 bases). Germline V gives CDR1 MDHEN, CDR2 SYDVKM. The CDR3 length is 17 residues. V was pared by 5 bases and J by 1 base, with 18 bases between.

This clonotype was counted many times. At one end the junction does not follow the germline gene, possibly because of a read error. The chain employs TRBV7-3 and TRBJ2-3; 13 nucleotides align to TRBD2. The CDR3 covers 15 residues. Germline V gives CDR1 SGHTA, CDR2 FQGTGA. The CDR3 sequence is CASSLGLAGTDTQYF. The CDR3 DNA reads as TGCGCCAGCAGCTTGGGACTAGCGGGGACAGATACGCAGTATTTT.

The table lists this clonotype with many counts. The chain couples TRBV7-2 to TRBJ2-3; TRBD2 might be the D (7 bases). The V end was cut by 5 bases, the J end by 1 base, with 13 bases between. The germline gives CDR1 SGHTA, CDR2 FQGNSA. There are 15 residues in the CDR3. The CDR3 region has the DNA TGTGCCAGCAGCGGGGGGGCCAGTCGCACAGATACGCAGTATTTT. Translated, it gives CASSGGASRTDTQYF.

The chain links TRBV29-1 to TRBJ2-5; D is perhaps TRBD1 (5 bases). CDR3 length equals 14 residues. Deletions cut 0 bases from V and 4 bases from J, with 12 bases between. CDR1 and CDR2 (germline): SQVTM, ANQGSEA. Written as DNA, the CDR3 is TGCAGCGTTGAAGATTCGTCAGGGCTAGAGACCCAGTACTTC. Amino acid sequence: CSVEDSSGLETQYF.

In this sample, this clonotype turned up a few times. CDR3 coding DNA: TGTGCCAGCAGTCCCGGGGGACTAGCGGGGGGGCAGCAGTTCTTC. As protein: CASSPGGLAGGQQFF. This sequence joins TRBV6-5 and TRBJ2-1, with 16 nucleotides matching TRBD2. The CDR3 consists of 15 residues. The germline V gene has CDR1 MNHEY and CDR2 SVGAGI. After removal of 5 bases from V and 11 bases from J, the junction contained 6 bases not matched to a gene.